The 21 T cell receptor beta chains below were found in one sample sequenced in a study of PD-1 blockade in classical Hodgkin lymphoma. Every patient was affected by relapse after autologous stem cell transplantation, while exposure to brentuximab vedotin was not uniform. Sequencing was performed with immunoSEQ multiplex PCR; in TCRdb, only in-frame clones are kept and a portion is missing. Here the sample spans about 84,000 clones, around nine tenths being singletons. This specimen was peripheral blood mononuclear cells (PBMCs), taken at baseline. The origin of the receptors is a human donor with classical Hodgkin lymphoma.

The V and J genes are TRBV6-5 and TRBJ2-2, with D perhaps being TRBD1 or TRBD2 (5 bases each). Germline CDR1 and CDR2: MNHEY and SVGAGI. The V end was cut by 7 bases, the J end by 6 bases, with 9 bases between. There are 12 residues in the CDR3. Here the CDR3 DNA reads TGTGCCAGCAACCAGGGACCCGGGGAGCTGTTTTTT. Translated: CASNQGPGELFF.

The rearrangement uses TRBV2 and TRBJ2-3, with 8 bases lining up with TRBD2. There are 14 residues in the CDR3. V was pared by 8 bases and J by 5 bases, with 9 bases of the junction left unmatched. The V gene's germline CDR1 is SNHLY and CDR2 FYNNEI. CDR3 coding DNA: TGTGCCAGCCTCCGGGAGGGGGTTGGAGATACGCAGTATTTT. Its translation: CASLREGVGDTQYF. Variable domain in full (rest from reference TRBV2 and TRBJ2-3): EPEVTQTPSHQVTQMGQEVILRCVPISNHLYFYWYRQILGQKVEFLVSFYNNEISEKSEIFDDQFSVERPDGSNFTLKIRSTKLEDSAMYFCASLREGVGDTQYFGPGTRLTVL.

This chain connects TRBV5-6 to TRBJ1-4; D unresolved. The CDR3 is made up of 15 amino acids. Trimming cost V 0 bases and J 3 bases, with 9 bases left between them. The germline V gene encodes CDR1 SGHDT and CDR2 YYEEEE. The CDR3 DNA follows: TGTGCCAGCAGCTTGGTCTGGCAGCCTAATGAAAAACTGTTTTTT. This encodes CASSLVWQPNEKLFF. Full variable domain (remainder filled in from reference TRBV5-6 and TRBJ1-4): DAGVTQSPTHLIKTRGQQVTLRCSPKSGHDTVSWYQQALGQGPQFIFQYYEEEERQRGNFPDRFSGHQFPNYSSELNVNALLLGDSALYLCASSLVWQPNEKLFFGSGTQLSVL.

The rearrangement uses TRBV5-1 and TRBJ2-7; possibly TRBD2 for D (6 bases). CDR1 and CDR2 (germline): SGHRS, YFSETQ. V was clipped by 0 bases and J by 1 base, with 8 bases between them. This CDR3 spans 14 amino acids. The CDR3 DNA sequence: TGCGCCAGCAGCTTGGCGGGAGATTCCTACGAGCAGTACTTC. This gives the protein CASSLAGDSYEQYF.

The J gene is TRBJ2-3, the V gene TRBV28; D gene ambiguous. The CDR3 has 13 amino acids. Trimming removed 8 bases from V and 0 bases from J, with 9 bases in between. Germline V CDR1 and CDR2: MDHEN, SYDVKM. CDR3 amino acids: CASGNPSTDTQYF. The CDR3 DNA follows: TGTGCCAGCGGAAACCCTAGCACAGATACGCAGTATTTT.

The gene calls are TRBV18 and TRBJ1-1; D is unresolved. This CDR3 is 14 amino acids long. Trimming took 2 bases from V and 6 from J, leaving 13 bases between them. Looked up from germline, CDR1 is KGHSH and CDR2 is LQKENI. For the CDR3, the DNA is TGTGCCAGCTCACCAGGGAAGGCAACGTCTGAAGCTTTCTTT. Encoded protein: CASSPGKATSEAFF.

In its sample, this clone was seen once. V and J are TRBV11-2 and TRBJ1-1; D is unclear. There are 13 residues in the CDR3. Germline assignment: CDR1 SGHAT and CDR2 FQNNGV. Between the trimmed V and J ends, which lost 3 bases and 3 bases, there was a span of 8 bases. CDR3 protein: CASSFDPYTEAFF. CDR3 nucleotide sequence: TGTGCCAGCAGCTTCGATCCTTACACTGAAGCTTTCTTT.

The DNA of the CDR3 is TGTGCCAGCAGCCACGGGCAGGGGTATGAAAAACTGTTTTTT. Protein: CASSHGQGYEKLFF. The J gene is TRBJ1-4, the V gene TRBV14; weak D call: TRBD1 (6 bases). The CDR3 is made up of 14 amino acids. Per the germline V gene, CDR1 is SGHDN and CDR2 is FVKESK. Deletions cut 3 bases from V and 6 bases from J, with 11 bases between.

The V call is TRBV27, the J call TRBJ1-4, with D possibly matching TRBD1 (6 bases). This CDR3 region has 14 residues. Trimming pared 6 bases from V and 4 bases from J, leaving 12 bases between. Germline CDR1 is MNHEY and CDR2 is SMNVEV (reference sequence). CDR3 bases: TGTGCCAGCAGCCCGACAGGACGTAATGAAAAACTGTTTTTT. This sequence encodes CASSPTGRNEKLFF.

This rearrangement joins TRBV7-2 to TRBJ2-7; TRBD2 matches 8 bases. Germline V gene lookup returns CDR1 SGHTA and CDR2 FQGNSA. CDR3 size: 16 residues. The trim removed 1 base at V and 5 bases at J, leaving 10 bases unmatched. CDR3 bases: TGTGCCAGCAGCTTAGGCCCGCGGGAGGATGGCGACGAGCAGTACTTC. Its protein product is CASSLGPREDGDEQYF.

Only one count was recorded for this clone. This rearrangement joins TRBV13 to TRBJ2-3, with D perhaps TRBD1 (5 bases). Germline lookup yields CDR1 PRHDT and CDR2 FYEKMQ (reference sequence). V gave up 8 bases and J gave up 0 bases, with 12 bases separating them. The CDR3 has 14 residues. In DNA form, the CDR3 reads TGTGCCAGCGGAAGGGGCGCTAGCACAGATACGCAGTATTTT. Translating gives CASGRGASTDTQYF. Full variable domain (rest looked up from reference TRBV13 and TRBJ2-3): AAGVIQSPRHLIKEKRETATLKCYPIPRHDTVYWYQQGPGQDPQFLISFYEKMQSDKGSIPDRFSAQQFSDYHSELNMSSLELGDSALYFCASGRGASTDTQYFGPGTRLTVL.

This sequence joins TRBV11-2 and TRBJ2-3; 9 bases line up with TRBD2. Germline loops: CDR1 SGHAT, CDR2 FQNNGV. With V trimmed by 5 bases and J by 3 bases, 9 bases remained unmatched. This CDR3 is 16 amino acids long. In DNA form, the CDR3 reads TGTGCCAGCAGCACCAGCGGGACTAGCAGTACAGATACGCAGTATTTT. It translates to CASSTSGTSSTDTQYF.

The chain recombines TRBV13 with TRBJ2-7; D is possibly TRBD1 (6 bases). CDR3 length equals 15 residues. Between the trimmed V and J ends, which lost 5 bases and 0 bases, there was a span of 14 bases. The germline V gene encodes CDR1 PRHDT and CDR2 FYEKMQ (reference sequence). CDR3 sequence: CASSKTGTSSYEQYF. The CDR3 region has the DNA TGTGCCAGCAGCAAGACCGGGACATCCTCCTACGAGCAGTACTTC.

V usage is TRBV5-1 and J usage is TRBJ1-1; D is undetermined. Germline CDR1 is SGHRS and CDR2 is YFSETQ. This CDR3 has 14 amino acids. V dropped 3 bases and J dropped 0 bases, with 9 bases sitting between them. CDR3 nucleotide sequence: TGCGCCAGCAGCTGGCTCAAGATGAACACTGAAGCTTTCTTT. It specifies CASSWLKMNTEAFF.

J is TRBJ2-2 and V is TRBV27, with D possibly TRBD2 on 6 matching bases. The V end was cut by 1 base, the J end by 2 bases, with 23 bases between. CDR1 is MNHEY, CDR2 SMNVEV, per germline (reference sequence). CDR3 length equals 20 residues. The CDR3 here is CASSLFLRRGLKINTGELFF. The CDR3 DNA is TGTGCCAGCAGTTTATTCCTACGTAGGGGACTTAAAATTAACACCGGGGAGCTGTTTTTT.

V gene TRBV18 combines with J gene TRBJ2-3, with a possible D match to TRBD2 (5 bases). Germline V gene lookup returns CDR1 KGHSH and CDR2 LQKENI. The CDR3 is made up of 17 amino acids. V was trimmed by 3 bases and J by 2 bases, leaving 18 bases between them. CDR3 loop: CASSPDIVPGSTDTQYF. CDR3 sequence (DNA): TGTGCCAGCTCACCGGATATAGTCCCGGGATCCACAGATACGCAGTATTTT.

This chain links TRBV27 with TRBJ2-1; D is uncertain. The CDR3 is 14 amino acids. V lost 3 bases to trimming and J lost 12 bases, with 18 bases between them. The germline V gene encodes CDR1 MNHEY and CDR2 SMNVEV (reference sequence). The CDR3 is CASSLTTGEIVQFF. The CDR3, as DNA: TGTGCCAGCAGTTTGACAACTGGGGAAATTGTGCAGTTCTTC.

This clone appeared once. V usage is TRBV6-7 and J usage is TRBJ2-7, with no clear D. TRBV6-7 is labeled an ORF, and its function is uncertain. CDR3 length: 10 amino acids. The ends were cut back, 6 bases at V and 4 bases at J, with 4 bases in the middle. The CDR3 region is CASRCYEQYF. CDR3 DNA sequence: TGTGCCAGCAGATGTTACGAGCAGTACTTC.

This rearrangement joins TRBV5-1 to TRBJ2-1, with 8 bases aligning to TRBD2. Unmatched junction bases numbered 8, after V lost 2 bases and J lost 7 bases. This CDR3 is built from 15 residues. From germline, CDR1 is SGHRS and CDR2 YFSETQ. The CDR3 DNA reads as TGCGCCAGCAGCTTACCGGGACTAGGGTTAAATGAGCAGTTCTTC. Its protein product is CASSLPGLGLNEQFF.

V and J are TRBV5-1 and TRBJ2-3; D unclear. V shed 0 bases and J shed 0 bases, with 8 bases lying between them. Per the germline V gene, CDR1 is SGHRS and CDR2 is YFSETQ. This CDR3 spans 15 amino acids. The DNA for the CDR3 is TGCGCCAGCAGCTTGGCGGCAGCCAGCACAGATACGCAGTATTTT. As protein: CASSLAAASTDTQYF.

The chain couples TRBV7-6 to TRBJ2-2; 9 bases line up with TRBD1. The germline CDR1 and CDR2 sequences are SGHVS and FNYEAQ. The CDR3 loop spans 14 amino acids. V lost 5 bases and J lost 3; bases outside the gene matches: 1. The CDR3 loop is CASSRDRDTGELFF. CDR3 in DNA: TGTGCCAGCAGCCGGGACAGGGACACCGGGGAGCTGTTTTTT.